These 9 T cell receptor beta chains originate from one sample sequenced in a study of blood T cells in healthy people across ages. A J-beta primer mix and a sample-barcoded 5' primer were used in a second PCR of roughly 6 to 11 cycles. TCRdb itself ran the 5' RACE reads through MiXCR, one entry per CDR3 protein. This sample has about a million distinct CDR3 sequences; 35% to 45% occur once, and the top ten carry 10% to 15%. Sequencing input: blood. All receptors come from a man between 18 and 29 years old in good health.

This clonotype showed up just a few times. The chain has TRBV5-1 and TRBJ2-1; no reliable D call. Trimming took 3 bases from V and 6 from J, leaving 10 bases between them. The CDR3 runs 13 residues. Germline CDR1 reads SGHRS; CDR2 reads YFSETQ. The CDR3 sequence is CASSSPRFNEQFF. For the CDR3, the DNA is TGCGCCAGCAGCTCTCCTAGGTTCAATGAGCAGTTCTTC.

The rearrangement uses TRBV12-3 or TRBV12-4 and TRBJ2-3; D gene ambiguous. Trimming removed 8 bases from V and 7 bases from J, with 13 bases in between. This CDR3 comprises 12 residues. This CDR3 reads CASALIRNTQYF. The CDR3 DNA follows: TGTGCCAGCGCCCTGATTCGAAATACGCAGTATTTT.

This clonotype was picked up a small number of times. The rearrangement uses TRBV4-1 and TRBJ2-1; D gene uncertain. The DNA end favors TRBJ2-7, so the J call may be wrong. The CDR3 runs 16 residues. CDR1 is MGHRA and CDR2 is YSYEKL in the germline V gene. The CDR3 bases are TGCGCCAGCAGCCAAGTGCCCCGCAGCTCCTACAATGAGCAGTACTTC. Its translation: CASSQVPRSSYNEQYF.

On this clonotype itself: A much larger clone is a single base away; this may be a read error. The rearrangement joins TRBV6-5 to TRBJ1-5; possibly TRBD1 for D (5 bases). The V end lost 6 bases, the J end lost 2 bases, and 8 bases lay between the germline ends. The CDR3 has 13 residues. The germline V gene has CDR1 MNHEY and CDR2 SVGAGI. In DNA, the CDR3 is TGTGCCAGCAGCCGACAGCGCAATCAGCCCCAGCATTTT. Translated: CASSRQRNQPQHF.

This clonotype was seen a handful of times. The CDR3 reads CATSRVMLGYNEQFF. CDR3 DNA sequence: TGTGCCACCAGCAGAGTTATGCTAGGCTACAATGAGCAGTTCTTC. This sequence joins TRBV15 and TRBJ2-1; D not resolved. Germline V gene sequence: CDR1 LNHNV, CDR2 YYDKDF (reference sequence). CDR3 size: 15 residues. The ends were cut back, 1 base at V and 3 bases at J, with 10 bases in the middle.

The chain recombines TRBV2 with TRBJ1-1; D gene unclear. V lost 0 bases and J lost 3, with 8 bases in between. The CDR3 is 14 amino acids. In germline, CDR1 is SNHLY, CDR2 FYNNEI. The CDR3 DNA sequence: TGTGCCAGCAGTGAAGCTCCGGCGGACACTGAAGCTTTCTTT. It codes for CASSEAPADTEAFF. Looking up the rest from reference TRBV2 and TRBJ1-1 gives the full variable domain: EPEVTQTPSHQVTQMGQEVILRCVPISNHLYFYWYRQILGQKVEFLVSFYNNEISEKSEIFDDQFSVERPDGSNFTLKIRSTKLEDSAMYFCASSEAPADTEAFFGQGTRLTVV.

This clonotype has only a few counts. The rearrangement uses TRBV5-5 and TRBJ1-1; D possibly corresponds to TRBD1 (6 bases). CDR1 and CDR2 from the germline V gene are SGHKS and YYEKEE (reference sequence). The V end lost 7 bases, the J end lost 0 bases, and 22 bases lay between the germline ends. CDR3 length: 17 amino acids. This CDR3 is CASSQSGESPLNTEAFF. The CDR3 region has the DNA TGTGCCAGCTCGCAATCAGGGGAATCGCCGTTGAACACTGAAGCTTTCTTT.

Notes on this clonotype: A single base separates this from a much larger clone, so it may be a read error. The chain couples TRBV7-9 to TRBJ2-5, with 8 bases matching TRBD2. CDR3 size: 14 residues. Germline values: CDR1 SEHNR, CDR2 FQNEAQ (reference sequence). This CDR3 reads CASNLGLAQETQYF. CDR3 bases: TGTGCCAGCAACTTAGGACTAGCCCAAGAGACCCAGTACTTC.

This chain joins TRBV11-2 and TRBJ1-2; no reliable D call. This CDR3 is 14 amino acids long. Trimming shortened V by 6 bases and J by 2 bases, and 13 bases separated the two germline ends. Germline V gene data show CDR1 as SGHAT and CDR2 as FQNNGV. The CDR3 sequence: CASSSIFRNYGYTF. The DNA for the CDR3 is TGTGCCAGCAGTTCCATCTTTCGGAACTATGGCTACACCTTC.